This paragraph covers one T cell receptor (beta chain) sequence. Its specificity is unknown. The read falls 3 residues short of the CDR3 end, and the missing part is taken from the germline J gene. Trimming removed 2 bases from V and 5 bases from J, with 13 bases in between. Per germline, CDR1 LNHDA and CDR2 SQIVND (reference sequence). CDR3 length equals 14 residues. This sample is part of a study of T cells in women clearing cervical HPV infection. Findings and limits, study-wide: It is unknown whether associations predate infection; no effector/memory or HPV-specific sorting.

Here immunoSEQ multiplex PCR was the method, and the copy in TCRdb shows in-frame clones only, minus some. The listing contains approximately 18,000 clones. What was sequenced was blood buffy coat. The source is a woman between 18 and 70 years old with a cervical HPV16 infection that either progressed to CIN3+ or cleared (not recorded which). The chain recombines TRBV19 with TRBJ2-7; maybe TRBD2 (6 bases). CDR3 amino acids: CASSISGSPHEQYF. The CDR3 bases that were read are TGTGCCAGTAGTATAAGCGGGTCCCCCCACGAG.